This T cell receptor beta chain is drawn from a study of T cells in Graves' hyperthyroidism and ophthalmopathy. This CDR3 spans 14 amino acids. The ends were cut back, 1 base at V and 4 bases at J, with 10 bases in the middle. Germline V gene data show CDR1 as LNHNV and CDR2 as YYDKDF (reference sequence). TCR beta CDR3 regions were amplified from RNA. RT-PCR in the first round (using the HTBI primer set) targeted the TCR CDR3. One entry per CDR3 protein, called by TCRdb with MiXCR from the multiplex PCR reads. The sample carries approximately 870,000 distinct CDR3 sequences, more than 30% recorded once.

J is TRBJ2-5 and V is TRBV15; D is undetermined. The origin of this receptor is a young man with Graves' hyperthyroidism. Sequenced sample: blood. The CDR3 DNA sequence: TGTGCCACCAGCAGAGGCCCCGGTGGAGAGACCCAGTACTTC. Protein: CATSRGPGGETQYF. Full variable domain (rest looked up from reference TRBV15 and TRBJ2-5): DAMVIQNPRYQVTQFGKPVTLSCSQTLNHNVMYWYQQKSSQAPKLLFHYYDKDFNNEADTPDNFQSRRPNTSFCFLDIRSPGLGDTAMYLCATSRGPGGETQYFGPGTRLLVL.